Each of the 2 T cell receptor beta chains below was sequenced from the same sample in a study of T cell clones after liver transplantation. TCRdb's copy holds only in-frame clones and misses some; the assay was immunoSEQ multiplex PCR. The data hold about 58,000 clones, with 70% observed a single time. Sequencing was performed on CD4+ T cells from blood, taken at the approximately 15-month timepoint. These receptors came from a human patient who received a liver transplant. Some T cells may be the graft donor's.

V usage is TRBV21-1 and J usage is TRBJ2-1; no DNA check was done on the table's D call, TRBD2. TRBV21-1 has pseudogene status. The CDR3 sequence is 17 residues long. The DNA for the CDR3 is TGTGCCAGCGGCCCATGTAGCGGGGCTCGGGTCTACAATGAGCAGTTCTTC. Protein: CASGPCSGARVYNEQFF.

The rearrangement joins TRBV5-1 to TRBJ2-3; 10 nucleotides line up with TRBD2. After removal of 0 bases from V and 4 bases from J, the junction contained 8 bases not matched to a gene. Germline V CDR1 and CDR2: SGHRS, YFSETQ. CDR3 length equals 17 residues. CDR3 sequence (DNA): TGCGCCAGCAGCTTGGCCCCTAGCGGGGGCGGGTCAGATACGCAGTATTTT. Its protein is CASSLAPSGGGSDTQYF.